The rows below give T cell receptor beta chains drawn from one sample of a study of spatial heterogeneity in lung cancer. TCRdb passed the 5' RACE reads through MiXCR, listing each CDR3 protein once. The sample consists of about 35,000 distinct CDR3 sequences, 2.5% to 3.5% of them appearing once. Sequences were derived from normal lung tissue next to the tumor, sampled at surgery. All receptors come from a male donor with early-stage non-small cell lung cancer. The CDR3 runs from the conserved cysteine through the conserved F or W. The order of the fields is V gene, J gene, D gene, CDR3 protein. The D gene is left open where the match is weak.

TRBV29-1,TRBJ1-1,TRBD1,CSVDGQGVMNTEAFF
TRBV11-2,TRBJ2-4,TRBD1,CASRPGQGRLLAKNIQYF
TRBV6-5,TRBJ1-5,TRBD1,CASSSTGGNQPQHF
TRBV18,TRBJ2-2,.,CASSLGGDTGELFF
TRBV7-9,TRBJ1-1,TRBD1,CASSLQGAGTEAFF
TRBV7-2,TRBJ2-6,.,CASSGRPGNSGADVLTF
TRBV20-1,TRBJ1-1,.,CSARGGSTEAFF
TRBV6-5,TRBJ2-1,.,CASTLGGGRGVYNEQFF
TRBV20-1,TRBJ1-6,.,CSARLGNSPLHF
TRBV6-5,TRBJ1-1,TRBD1,CASSYSIGDSPNTEAFF
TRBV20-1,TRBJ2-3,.,CSASLGGPFIDTQYF
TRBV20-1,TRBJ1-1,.,CSARDPRQGSTEAFF
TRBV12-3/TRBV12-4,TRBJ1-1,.,CASRYGGGGTEAFF
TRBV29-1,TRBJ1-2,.,CSVGGIGYGYTF
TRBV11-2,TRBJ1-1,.,CASSLDGRLEAFF
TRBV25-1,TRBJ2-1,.,CASSDVTGSNNEQFF
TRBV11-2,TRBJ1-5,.,CASTLEGPDQPQHF
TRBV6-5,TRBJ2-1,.,CASSYSLGYGGNEQFF
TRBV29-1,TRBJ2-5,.,CSVEVGIQETQYF
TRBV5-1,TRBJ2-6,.,CASRLSSSGANVLTF
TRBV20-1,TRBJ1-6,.,CSARTGGNSPLHF
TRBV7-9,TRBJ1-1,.,CASSPQGRETEAFF
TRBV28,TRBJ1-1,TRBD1,CASSSAGGGTSQAFF
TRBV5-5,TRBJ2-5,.,CASSLPGQVETQYF
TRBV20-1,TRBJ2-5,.,CSAPTGETQYF
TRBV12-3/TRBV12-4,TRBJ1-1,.,CASSAPGSEAFF
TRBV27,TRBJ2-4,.,CASSVGNIQYF
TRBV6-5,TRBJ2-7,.,CASKRSRTEQYF
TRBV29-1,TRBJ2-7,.,CTPGKVYEQYF
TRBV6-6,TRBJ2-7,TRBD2,CASSTPGLPYEQYF
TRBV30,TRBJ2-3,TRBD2,CAWSREGPDTQYF
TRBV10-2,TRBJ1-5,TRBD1,CASSAQDRGPHQPQHF
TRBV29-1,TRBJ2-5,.,CSSSGTRETQYF
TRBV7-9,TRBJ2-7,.,CASSKAGVNEQYF
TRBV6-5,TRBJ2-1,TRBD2,CASSPRLAGDHEQFF
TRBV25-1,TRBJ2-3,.,CASSGFRGDTSTDTQYF
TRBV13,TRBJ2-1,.,CASSLRYNEQFF
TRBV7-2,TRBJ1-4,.,CASSLNEREKLFF
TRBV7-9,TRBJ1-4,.,CASMRGLDEKLFF
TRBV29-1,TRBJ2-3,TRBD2,CSVRLAGPDTQYF
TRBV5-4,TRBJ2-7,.,CASSSFVSDEQYF
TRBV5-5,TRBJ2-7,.,CASSPAGRYEQYF
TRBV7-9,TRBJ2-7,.,CASSLVNEQYF
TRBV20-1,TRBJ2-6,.,CSARPLTGDYSGANVLTF
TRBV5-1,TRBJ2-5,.,CASSLGGKREETQYF
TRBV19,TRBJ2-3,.,CASVGRTDTQYF
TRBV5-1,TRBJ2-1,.,CASSLGPGLGEQFF
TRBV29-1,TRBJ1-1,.,CSGANLNTEAFF
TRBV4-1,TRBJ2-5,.,CASSPGHQLEETQYF
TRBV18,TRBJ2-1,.,CASSQNEALQHNEQFF
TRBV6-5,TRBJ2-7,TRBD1,CASGPLGTAEQYF
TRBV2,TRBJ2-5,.,CANNYEETQYF
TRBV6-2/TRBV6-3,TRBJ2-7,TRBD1,CASSYPSGTGSYEQYF
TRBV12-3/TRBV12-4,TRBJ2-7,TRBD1,CASSLDEDRSHEQYF
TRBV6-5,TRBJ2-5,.,CASSYQMVGGTQETQYF